Listed below are T cell receptor beta chains from one sample, sequenced in a study of CD8 T cells in ankylosing spondylitis. One entry per CDR3 protein, called by TCRdb with MiXCR from the 5' RACE reads. The table shows 380,000 or so distinct CDR3 sequences, with approximately 22% occurring only once. Sequences were obtained from blood, either unsorted or a sorted T cell fraction (not recorded which). All receptors derive from a male donor with ankylosing spondylitis or in good health (not recorded which). Both conserved end residues are part of each CDR3. D genes are given only for firm matches. Some rows have no size entry. The others give once, few or many, or a class for an expanded clone.

few,TRBJ1-4,.,TRBV20-1,CSVKGATNEKLFF,TGCAGTGTTAAGGGCGCAACTAATGAAAAACTGTTTTTT
few,TRBJ2-2,TRBD1,TRBV12-3/TRBV12-4,CASSNRGNTGELFF,TGTGCCAGCAGTAACAGGGGAAACACCGGGGAGCTGTTTTTT
few,TRBJ2-5,.,TRBV20-1,CSASGRGTGQETQYF,TGCAGTGCTAGTGGACGGGGCACTGGGCAAGAGACCCAGTACTTC
few,TRBJ2-1,TRBD1,TRBV14,CASSQGDRGSYNEQFF,TGTGCCAGCAGCCAAGGGGACAGGGGCTCCTACAATGAGCAGTTCTTC
few,TRBJ2-7,.,TRBV29-1,CSVTVAYEQYF,TGCAGCGTTACCGTGGCGTACGAGCAGTACTTC
few,TRBJ2-1,.,TRBV28,CASTTPGVGYNEQFF,TGTGCCAGCACTACACCAGGGGTTGGTTACAATGAGCAGTTCTTC
few,TRBJ2-7,.,TRBV15,CATSSWDPQGEQYF,TGTGCCACCAGCAGTTGGGACCCACAGGGCGAGCAGTACTTC
.,TRBJ2-7,.,TRBV30,CAWSPTVDYEQYF,TGTGCCTGGAGTCCGACAGTAGACTACGAGCAGTACTTC
few,TRBJ2-1,TRBD2,TRBV12-3/TRBV12-4,CASSLSGLAGDNEQFF,TGTGCCAGCAGTTTATCCGGACTAGCGGGGGACAATGAGCAGTTCTTC
few,TRBJ2-5,.,TRBV7-8,CASSLATGRETQYF,TGTGCCAGCAGCTTAGCGACAGGGAGGGAGACCCAGTACTTC
.,TRBJ2-7,.,TRBV7-9,CASSLRDRREQYF,TGTGCCAGCAGCTTACGGGACCGGCGGGAGCAGTACTTC
few,TRBJ1-4,TRBD1,TRBV12-3/TRBV12-4,CASGKLWDRVGEKLFF,TGTGCCAGCGGTAAACTATGGGACAGGGTAGGCGAAAAACTGTTTTTT
.,TRBJ2-2,.,TRBV12-3/TRBV12-4,CASSLGWRTGELFF,TGTGCCAGCAGTTTGGGATGGCGAACCGGGGAGCTGTTTTTT
few,TRBJ2-5,TRBD1,TRBV6-1,CASSEEQGARETQYF,TGTGCCAGCAGTGAGGAGCAGGGGGCTCGAGAGACCCAGTACTTC
few,TRBJ1-1,TRBD1,TRBV7-9,CASSLAQGAYTEAFF,TGTGCCAGCAGCTTAGCACAGGGGGCTTACACTGAAGCTTTCTTT